The 3 T cell receptor beta chains listed next were all sequenced from one sample in a study of T cells after yellow fever vaccination. TCRdb reprocessed the 5' RACE reads with MiXCR, giving one entry per CDR3 protein. Found here are under 100,000 distinct CDR3 sequences, 5.8% of them singletons; the top ten hold 35% to 45%. The specimen comprised CD8+ T cells sorted from PBMCs, sampled 10 days after the yellow fever booster vaccination. These receptors all come from a young man who received the YFV17D yellow fever vaccine.

This clonotype was recorded a few times. The CDR3: CASSQDQDSSTYNEQFF. The DNA of the CDR3 is TGTGCCAGCAGCCAAGATCAGGACAGCTCAACCTACAATGAGCAGTTCTTC. This chain links TRBV4-2 with TRBJ2-1; tentative D call: TRBD1 (6 bases). V was clipped by 0 bases and J by 2 bases, with 14 bases between them. This CDR3 has 17 residues. Germline lookup yields CDR1 LGHNA and CDR2 YNFKEQ.

V and J are TRBV4-3 and TRBJ2-4; D gene unclear. Germline values: CDR1 LGHNA, CDR2 YSLEER. The CDR3 length is 17 residues. Trimming removed 1 base from V and 0 bases from J, with 13 bases in between. Written as DNA, the CDR3 is TGCGCCAGCAGCCAAGTAGTCGCAGGAAGAGCCAAAAACATTCAGTACTTC. Its protein is CASSQVVAGRAKNIQYF.

This clonotype was seen at least ten times. The CDR3 region has the DNA TGCAGTGCTAGAGACGGTGAGCGGGGACAGGCCTACAATGAGCAGTTCTTC. Residues: CSARDGERGQAYNEQFF. This chain connects TRBV20-1 to TRBJ2-1; weak D call: TRBD1 (8 bases). The germline V gene has CDR1 DFQATT and CDR2 SNEGSKA (reference sequence). The CDR3 has 17 amino acids. Trimming shortened V by 0 bases and J by 2 bases, and 17 bases separated the two germline ends.